This section outlines one T cell receptor (beta chain) sequence together with its context. This record comes from a study of blood T cell repertoires in COVID-19. Study background: Samples taken during acute and convalescent COVID-19 were collected in the United States, Italy and Spain.

Authors' processing steps: Reference gene primer amplification in the assay estimated nucleated cell counts. Assay: immunoSEQ multiplex PCR; the TCRdb copy retains only in-frame clones and omits some. From that table come the V and J calls and clone size; the DNA was used to work out D and trimming. This sample has about 170,000 clones, with under 80% found just once. The length of the CDR3 is 14 residues. Germline CDR1 and CDR2: SGHVS and FQNEAQ. Trimming removed 7 bases from V and 0 bases from J, with 10 bases in between. The TCR comes from a man aged 70 or older with acute or convalescent COVID-19. The sequencing sample was made of peripheral blood. The chain employs TRBV7-8 and TRBJ2-1; D is unclear. The CDR3 here is CASISSSSYNEQFF. CDR3 DNA: TGTGCCAGCATCTCCTCGAGCTCCTACAATGAGCAGTTCTTC.